The rows below give T cell receptor beta chains drawn from one sample of a study of T cell clones after liver transplantation. Using immunoSEQ multiplex PCR, the repertoire was profiled, and TCRdb retains in-frame clones only, with some absent. The top ten clones hold about 0.45% of a sample with some 80,000 clones, 70% to 85% of them seen once. Sequencing used CD4+ T cells from blood, obtained approximately 3.5 years after liver transplant. Receptor source: a human patient who received a liver transplant. These T cells may partly come from the graft donor. CDR3s include the opening cysteine and the closing phenylalanine or tryptophan. Each record gives: V gene, J gene, CDR3 protein.

TRBV5-4	TRBJ2-3	CASSLRTSGMLADTQYF
TRBV2	TRBJ1-3	CASSVGGNSGNTIYF
TRBV11-2	TRBJ2-7	CASSLVGGTFSYEQYF
TRBV28	TRBJ2-7	CASSLGLGFDF
TRBV27	TRBJ2-1	CTSSIRGLEQFF
TRBV9	TRBJ2-5	CASSVGGGVPYF
TRBV6-5	TRBJ1-4	CASSNDRGGSEKLFF
TRBV2	TRBJ1-3	CASSTVLSGNTIYF
TRBV28	TRBJ1-5	CASSSPLGDRTRGPQHF
TRBV27	TRBJ1-1	CASSPGVETEAFF
TRBV6-1	TRBJ1-2	CASSITTGNAGYTF
TRBV28	TRBJ2-7	CASSSVGGYYEQYF
TRBV28	TRBJ1-1	CASRRPASTEAFF
TRBV5-1	TRBJ1-2	CASSLAGTGTNYGYTF
TRBV18	TRBJ1-1	CASSPTGTGRTEAFF
TRBV5-4	TRBJ1-5	CASSLGVGGNQPQHF
TRBV5-6	TRBJ2-2	CASSPPAGGVTGELFF
TRBV7-2	TRBJ1-3	CASSSGAGSNTIYF
TRBV6-6	TRBJ2-7	CASSRTGVYEQYF
TRBV19	TRBJ1-5	CASTPGQGLNQPQHF
TRBV2	TRBJ1-1	CASSLRQGASVTEAFF
TRBV7-6	TRBJ1-2	CASSLGQGRVYGYTF
TRBV28	TRBJ1-2	CASLKQGPAGYTF
TRBV6-5	TRBJ2-7	CASIGDGWEQYF
TRBV28	TRBJ2-3	CASTRTGTDTQYF
TRBV12-5	TRBJ2-1	CASGLGGTGGFQNEQFF
TRBV2	TRBJ2-2	CASSEWTGELFF
TRBV7-2	TRBJ2-7	CASSPHRDSEQYF
TRBV7-9	TRBJ2-1	CASGDSTNEQFF
TRBV27	TRBJ1-1	CASRYGDSQRTAFF
TRBV2	TRBJ1-4	CASRQGQVKLFF
TRBV5-8	TRBJ2-1	CASSEDRYNEQFF
TRBV7-2	TRBJ1-4	CASSFYDATNEKLFF
TRBV5-4	TRBJ2-5	CASSLDSGETQYF
TRBV27	TRBJ2-5	CAGSPPSGRGSQETQYF
TRBV28	TRBJ2-5	CASSRGGRLAGETQYF
TRBV2	TRBJ1-2	CASSEGRRIYGYTF
TRBV19	TRBJ2-2	CASSSRDRGTGELFF
TRBV28	TRBJ2-4	CASSSPRDSKNIQYF
TRBV7-2	TRBJ2-1	CASRSSWDGQFF
TRBV2	TRBJ2-1	CAPGGGLETYNEQFF
TRBV7-9	TRBJ1-2	CASSLDRFEGYTF
TRBV19	TRBJ2-3	CASSMNGGTDTQYF
TRBV5-5	TRBJ1-1	CASSLTGTGRVDTEAFF
TRBV5-6	TRBJ2-7	CASGPYGQGSSYEQYF
TRBV7-9	TRBJ1-4	CASSSVSRGGEKLFF
TRBV30	TRBJ2-7	CACTQTGATHEQYF
TRBV7-9	TRBJ1-2	CASSQDGLNYGYTF